This T cell receptor beta chain was found in a study of blood T cell repertoires in COVID-19. This CDR3 region has 14 residues. CDR1 and CDR2 from the germline V gene are MRHNA and SNTAGT. V lost 4 bases and J lost 1, with 11 bases in between. Method: immunoSEQ multiplex PCR; TCRdb's copy keeps in-frame clones and lacks some. The profile covers about 490,000 clones, with 70% to 90% appearing a single time and roughly 3.2% taken by the ten largest. This chain links TRBV6-4 with TRBJ2-7; D gene uncertain. Sequences were obtained from peripheral blood. The sequence derives from a human donor in a cohort sampled during active COVID-19. CDR3 DNA sequence: TGTGCCAGCAGTGTGTTTCTAGATTCCTACGAGCAGTACTTC. As protein: CASSVFLDSYEQYF.